The source of this T cell receptor (beta chain) is a study of shared clonotypes between healthy human individuals. Study results and caveats: Naive CD4 clonotypes overlapped across a handful of donors at around 4.7%.

The V gene's germline CDR1 is MNHEY and CDR2 SMNVEV (reference sequence). The CDR3 length is 13 residues. The V gene lost 5 bases and the J gene lost 5 bases, with 11 bases spanning the gap. Regarding this clone: Its target is not known.

The study ran the assay at deep level. Method: immunoSEQ multiplex PCR; TCRdb's copy keeps in-frame clones and lacks some. The sample has over a million clones, about 75% seen once. This receptor was identified in a man between 18 and 29 years old in good health. This chain links TRBV27 with TRBJ2-3; D is unresolved. Sequenced material: memory CD4+ T cells sorted from blood. Subset indicated: CD45RA-negative fraction. This CDR3 reads CASSPRVGDTQYF. As DNA, the CDR3 is TGTGCCAGCAGTCCCCGGGTCGGAGATACGCAGTATTTT.